The T cell receptor beta chain under discussion was sequenced for a study of vaccination effects on CD4 cells after COVID-19. This table comes from immunoSEQ multiplex PCR, and its TCRdb copy is limited to in-frame clones, with some not included. This repertoire shows tens of thousands of clones, approximately 80% found once; its top ten account for about 3%. The V and J ends lost 3 bases and 2 bases respectively, with 7 bases between them. There are 13 residues in the CDR3. Germline values: CDR1 KGHSH, CDR2 LQKENI. Remarks on this clone: Its antigen is currently unknown.

ViraFEST expansion of antigen-specific CD4+ T cells with viral peptide pools preceded sequencing. CD4+ T cells were isolated after less than 12 days of culture. According to the study, vaccine recipients showed no prior SARS-CoV-2 infection and negative nucleocapsid antibodies. Each well held 1.5 million to 2 million PBMC cultured with approximately 9.7 ug/ml peptides and 8 to 10 IU/ml IL-2. This receptor was obtained from a human donor who received a COVID-19 vaccine. Sequenced material: CD4+ T cells from PBMCs cultured with HCoV-NL63 spike peptides, taken before COVID-19 vaccination. V gene TRBV18 combines with J gene TRBJ2-5; D not certain. CDR3: CASSPYQQETQYF. The CDR3 DNA is TGTGCCAGCTCACCGTACCAGCAAGAGACCCAGTACTTC.